The following is a T cell receptor (beta chain) sequence with its context. Germline V gives CDR1 MDHEN, CDR2 SYDVKM. The ends were cut back, 4 bases at V and 1 base at J, with 11 bases in the middle. The CDR3 has 16 amino acids. The entry originates in a study of blood T cell repertoires in COVID-19. Study details: Specimens from acute and convalescent COVID-19 originated in the United States, Italy and Spain. Sample material is recorded as cDNA or gDNA derived from T cells, B-cell-depleted T cells, or PBMCs.

Some clones are missing from TCRdb's copy, which holds only in-frame ones; the method was immunoSEQ multiplex PCR. Of 190,000 or so clones in the sample, around 87% are singletons; the top ten hold 2.7%. The receptor was isolated from a man between 35 and 55 years old with active or convalescent COVID-19. V and J are TRBV28 and TRBJ1-6, with a weak D call TRBD1 (6 bases). Sequenced sample: peripheral blood. The CDR3 DNA reads as TGTGCCAGCAGTTCGGGACAAAGGTCCTATAATTCACCCCTCCACTTT. Translating it yields CASSSGQRSYNSPLHF.